The 26 T cell receptor beta chains below come from one sample, sequenced in a study of T cell responses to AZD1222 COVID-19 vaccine. TCRdb keeps only in-frame clones here, not all; method: immunoSEQ multiplex PCR. This table holds around 140,000 clones, about 94% found once. The sample consisted of peripheral blood, taken on day 0 of AZD1222 vaccination. Receptor source: an adult in good health.

The genes are TRBV5-5 and TRBJ1-1; D is perhaps TRBD1 (5 bases). The germline V gene encodes CDR1 SGHKS and CDR2 YYEKEE (reference sequence). V was cut by 3 bases and J by 5 bases, with 11 bases left in between. This CDR3 contains 13 residues. In nucleotides, the CDR3 is TGTGCCAGCAGCTCGCAGGGTGATACTGAAGCTTTCTTT. Translation: CASSSQGDTEAFF.

The J gene is TRBJ1-2, the V gene TRBV5-4; the match to TRBD1 covers 11 bases. Trimming at V came to 3 bases and at J to 8 bases, leaving 6 bases not matched to a gene. This CDR3 has 14 residues. CDR1 is SGHNT and CDR2 is YYREEE in the germline V gene (reference sequence). CDR3 sequence reads: CASSWDRGSLGYTF. CDR3 DNA sequence: TGTGCCAGCAGCTGGGACAGGGGGAGCCTGGGCTACACCTTC.

The chain uses TRBV2 and TRBJ1-6; 8 bases are shared with TRBD1. J was trimmed by 8 bases and V by 8 bases; bases with no gene match: 8. The CDR3 extends over 14 amino acids. Germline loops: CDR1 SNHLY, CDR2 FYNNEI. The CDR3 DNA reads as TGTGCCAGCGGCGAGGACAGGGTCGATTCACCCCTCCACTTT. It translates to CASGEDRVDSPLHF.

J is TRBJ1-5 and V is TRBV30, with 8 nucleotides matching TRBD1. Germline V gene sequence: CDR1 GTSNPN, CDR2 SVGIG (reference sequence). The CDR3 contains 13 residues. The V segment lost 3 bases and the J segment 7 bases; nucleotides outside the gene matches: 5. CDR3 DNA: TGTGCCTGGAGCGGACAGGGTGACCAGCCCCAGCATTTT. Encoded protein: CAWSGQGDQPQHF.

The chain joins TRBV11-2 to TRBJ1-4; no firm D call. CDR1 and CDR2 (germline): SGHAT, FQNNGV. The V end was cut by 10 bases, the J end by 4 bases, with 10 bases between. The CDR3 consists of 12 residues. The CDR3, as DNA: TGTGCCATCGTTGGCGGTAATGAAAAACTGTTTTTT. Residues: CAIVGGNEKLFF.

The V gene is TRBV5-1, the J gene TRBJ2-7; TRBD1 aligns across 7 bases. Germline values: CDR1 SGHRS, CDR2 YFSETQ. The trim removed 2 bases at V and 2 bases at J, leaving 4 bases unmatched. The CDR3 spans 14 residues. The DNA of the CDR3 is TGCGCCAGCAGCTTAAGGACAGGCCCCTACGAGCAGTACTTC. Translation: CASSLRTGPYEQYF.

V gene TRBV18 combines with J gene TRBJ1-2; tentative D call: TRBD1 (5 bases). The ends were cut back, 0 bases at V and 8 bases at J, with 13 bases in the middle. Germline loops: CDR1 KGHSH, CDR2 LQKENI. The CDR3 runs 14 residues. The CDR3, as DNA: TGTGCCAGCTCACCACCTGTCAGGGTAAACGGCTACACCTTC. Its translation: CASSPPVRVNGYTF. Full variable domain (missing parts from reference TRBV18 and TRBJ1-2): NAGVMQNPRHLVRRRGQEARLRCSPMKGHSHVYWYRQLPEEGLKFMVYLQKENIIDESGMPKERFSAEFPKEGPSILRIQQVVRGDSAAYFCASSPPVRVNGYTFGSGTRLTVV.

The V gene is TRBV7-6, the J gene TRBJ2-7; D is undetermined. Between the trimmed V and J ends, which lost 4 bases and 3 bases, there was a span of 10 bases. The CDR3 totals 13 residues. The germline V gene has CDR1 SGHVS and CDR2 FNYEAQ. The CDR3 nucleotides are TGTGCCAGCAGCTCCCTTTCTGGCTACGAGCAGTACTTC. This gives the protein CASSSLSGYEQYF.

This clone has a handful of counts. The chain couples TRBV24-1 to TRBJ2-3; 9 bases line up with TRBD2. This CDR3 is built from 13 residues. Looked up from germline, CDR1 is KGHDR and CDR2 is SFDVKD. The V gene end was trimmed by 2 bases and the J gene end by 11 bases; junction bases not matched to a gene: 4. DNA of the CDR3: TGTGCCACCAGTGATTGGACTAGCGTAAAGCAGTATTTT. Translation: CATSDWTSVKQYF.

V usage is TRBV19 and J usage is TRBJ1-4; D gene uncertain. Trimming took off 2 bases at V and 6 bases at J, with 7 bases between the two ends. The CDR3 is made up of 13 amino acids. Germline V CDR1 and CDR2: LNHDA, SQIVND (reference sequence). CDR3 amino acids: CASSIRFHEKLFF. The CDR3 DNA follows: TGTGCCAGTAGTATAAGGTTTCATGAAAAACTGTTTTTT.

V usage is TRBV6-5 and J usage is TRBJ1-2; 8 positions agree with TRBD1. Germline trimming cut 2 bases from V and 8 bases from J; bases unmatched to any gene: 7. The length of the CDR3 is 14 residues. Germline V gene sequence: CDR1 MNHEY, CDR2 SVGAGI. DNA of the CDR3: TGTGCCAGCAGTTACCAGGAGGGGACAGGAGGCTACACCTTC. This gives the protein CASSYQEGTGGYTF.

The genes are TRBV5-1 and TRBJ2-3, with TRBD2 identical over 10 bases. The CDR3 is 17 residues long. V gave up 2 bases and J gave up 0 bases; unmatched junction bases: 6. From germline, CDR1 is SGHRS and CDR2 YFSETQ. The CDR3 region has the DNA TGCGCCAGCAGCTTATATCCTAGCGGGAGTAGCACAGATACGCAGTATTTT. This codes for CASSLYPSGSSTDTQYF.

This chain connects TRBV7-9 to TRBJ2-5; no clear D. Trimming took off 7 bases at V and 2 bases at J, with 17 bases between the two ends. There are 15 residues in the CDR3. Germline CDR1 and CDR2: SEHNR and FQNEAQ (reference sequence). CDR3 residues: CASTLGSISQETQYF. In DNA form, the CDR3 reads TGTGCCAGCACCCTGGGGTCCATCTCACAAGAGACCCAGTACTTC.

The gene calls are TRBV10-3 and TRBJ1-1; tentatively, D is TRBD1 (6 bases). Trimming pared 9 bases from V and 2 bases from J, leaving 10 bases between. The CDR3 contains 12 residues. CDR1 is ENHRY and CDR2 is SYGVKD in the germline V gene. The CDR3 DNA reads as TGTGCCATTGGACAGCGTAACACTGAAGCTTTCTTT. It encodes CAIGQRNTEAFF.

A single count supports this clone. This chain connects TRBV29-1 to TRBJ2-3; D is unresolved. Trimming pared 5 bases from V and 4 bases from J, leaving 13 bases between. CDR1 is SQVTM, CDR2 ANQGSEA, per germline. CDR3 length: 13 residues. In nucleotides, the CDR3 is TGCAGCGTTATCTCTAGAGAAGCAGATACGCAGTATTTT. Translated, it gives CSVISREADTQYF.

CDR3 loop: CASSSEGLAGVSSYEQYF. The DNA of the CDR3 is TGTGCCAGCAGCTCAGAGGGACTAGCGGGTGTTAGCTCCTACGAGCAGTACTTC. The chain is built from TRBV7-9 and TRBJ2-7; 12 positions match TRBD2. The CDR3 sequence is 18 residues long. Germline CDR1 reads SEHNR; CDR2 reads FQNEAQ (reference sequence). The junction had 10 bases not matched to a gene; V was cut back by 4 bases and J by 0 bases.

V gene TRBV2 combines with J gene TRBJ2-7; TRBD2 matches 8 bases. Germline CDR1 is SNHLY and CDR2 is FYNNEI. The CDR3 has 13 residues. Trimming cost V 10 bases and J 4 bases; bases outside gene matches: 9. CDR3 coding DNA: TGTGCCACCTCAAGCGGGACTAGATACGAGCAGTACTTC. Protein product: CATSSGTRYEQYF.

This chain uses TRBV7-2 with TRBJ2-7; D may be TRBD1 or TRBD2 (5 bases each). The CDR3 sequence is 15 residues long. CDR1 is SGHTA and CDR2 is FQGNSA in the germline V gene. Trimming shortened V by 3 bases and J by 1 base, and 13 bases separated the two germline ends. CDR3 coding DNA: TGTGCCAGCAGCTTCGGCCGGGACCGATCCTACGAGCAGTACTTC. The encoded protein is CASSFGRDRSYEQYF.

This rearrangement joins TRBV29-1 to TRBJ1-2; D unclear. V was cut by 5 bases and J by 7 bases, with 8 bases left in between. Germline values: CDR1 SQVTM, CDR2 ANQGSEA. The CDR3 runs 10 residues. The CDR3 DNA sequence: TGCAGCGTTCTAGACCCTGGCTACACCTTC. This encodes CSVLDPGYTF.

The chain combines TRBV13 with TRBJ2-3, with D possibly matching TRBD2 (5 bases). Trimming stripped 4 bases from V and 1 base from J, with 12 bases between. The CDR3 runs to 15 residues. CDR1 is PRHDT, CDR2 FYEKMQ, per germline (reference sequence). The CDR3 DNA follows: TGTGCCAGCAGCTACCAAGGACTCCGCACAGATACGCAGTATTTT. This gives the protein CASSYQGLRTDTQYF.

V and J are TRBV3-1 (or the pseudogene TRBV3-2) and TRBJ1-4, with D possibly being TRBD1 (5 bases). This CDR3 is 16 amino acids long. Germline loops: CDR1 LGHDT, CDR2 YNNKEL (reference sequence). V lost 0 bases to trimming and J lost 2 bases, with 10 bases between them. The CDR3 is CASSQDRDGTNEKLFF. The CDR3 coding sequence is TGTGCCAGCAGCCAAGATAGGGACGGCACTAATGAAAAACTGTTTTTT.

The chain is built from TRBV19 and TRBJ2-2, with D unclear. Germline V gene data show CDR1 as LNHDA and CDR2 as SQIVND (reference sequence). There are 14 residues in the CDR3. Trimming stripped 3 bases from V and 1 base from J, with 6 bases between. CDR3 loop: CASSIGRNTGELFF. The CDR3, as DNA: TGTGCCAGTAGTATCGGCAGGAACACCGGGGAGCTGTTTTTT.

The gene calls are TRBV11-2 and TRBJ2-3; D unresolved. V lost 1 base and J lost 5, with 10 bases in between. Germline V gene lookup returns CDR1 SGHAT and CDR2 FQNNGV. CDR3 length equals 14 residues. CDR3 sequence reads: CASSLGPQEDTQYF. CDR3 nucleotides: TGTGCCAGCAGCTTAGGGCCGCAGGAAGATACGCAGTATTTT.

The chain recombines TRBV5-1 with TRBJ2-7; the D call may be TRBD1 or TRBD2 (5 bases each). This CDR3 has 15 residues. V gave up 0 bases and J gave up 4 bases, with 14 bases separating them. Germline CDR1 is SGHRS and CDR2 is YFSETQ. The CDR3 is CASSLESGEGYEQYF. DNA of the CDR3: TGCGCCAGCAGCTTGGAGTCAGGTGAGGGGTACGAGCAGTACTTC.

The chain is built from TRBV11-3 and TRBJ1-1, with 7 bases aligning to TRBD1. V shed 5 bases and J 1 base; nucleotides not matched to a gene: 4. The CDR3 is 14 residues long. Germline values: CDR1 SGHNT, CDR2 YENEEA. In nucleotides, the CDR3 is TGTGCCAGCAGCCCCGGGACAGAGAACACTGAAGCTTTCTTT. Translated: CASSPGTENTEAFF.

The chain is built from TRBV5-1 and TRBJ1-1; a weak D match, TRBD1 (5 bases). CDR3 length: 15 amino acids. V dropped 2 bases and J dropped 2 bases, with 13 bases sitting between them. The germline V gene encodes CDR1 SGHRS and CDR2 YFSETQ. CDR3 sequence (DNA): TGCGCCAGCAGCTTCCCGGGACGGAGAAACACTGAAGCTTTCTTT. Its protein product is CASSFPGRRNTEAFF.